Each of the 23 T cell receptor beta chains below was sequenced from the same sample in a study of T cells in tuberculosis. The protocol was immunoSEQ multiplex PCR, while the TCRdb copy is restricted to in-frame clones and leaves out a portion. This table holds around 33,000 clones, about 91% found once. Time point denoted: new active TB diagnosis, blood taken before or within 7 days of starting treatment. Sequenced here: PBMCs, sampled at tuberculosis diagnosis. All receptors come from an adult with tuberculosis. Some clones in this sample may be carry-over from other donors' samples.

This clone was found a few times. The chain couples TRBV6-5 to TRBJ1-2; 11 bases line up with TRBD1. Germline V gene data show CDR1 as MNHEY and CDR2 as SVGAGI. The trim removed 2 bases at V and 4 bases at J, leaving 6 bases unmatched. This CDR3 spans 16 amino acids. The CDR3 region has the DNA TGTGCCAGCAGTTACCTCCGGACAGGGGGCAGCTATGGCTACACCTTC. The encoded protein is CASSYLRTGGSYGYTF.

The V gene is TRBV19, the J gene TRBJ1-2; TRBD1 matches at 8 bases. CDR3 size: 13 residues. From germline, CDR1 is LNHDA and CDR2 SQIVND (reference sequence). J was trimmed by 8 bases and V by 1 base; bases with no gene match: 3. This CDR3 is CASSIGTGFGYTF. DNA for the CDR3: TGTGCCAGTAGTATAGGGACAGGGTTCGGCTACACCTTC.

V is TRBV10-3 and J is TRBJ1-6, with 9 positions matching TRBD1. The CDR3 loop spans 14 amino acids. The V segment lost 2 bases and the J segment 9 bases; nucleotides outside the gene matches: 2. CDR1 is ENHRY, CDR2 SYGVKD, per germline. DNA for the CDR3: TGTGCCATCAGTGAGGGACAGGGGAGTTCACCCCTCCACTTT. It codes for CAISEGQGSSPLHF.

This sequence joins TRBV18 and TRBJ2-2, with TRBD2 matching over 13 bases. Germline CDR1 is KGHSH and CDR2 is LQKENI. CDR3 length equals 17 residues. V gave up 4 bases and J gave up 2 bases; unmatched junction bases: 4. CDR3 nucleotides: TGTGCCAGCTCACGAGGACTAGCGGGGGTCAACACCGGGGAGCTGTTTTTT. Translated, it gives CASSRGLAGVNTGELFF.

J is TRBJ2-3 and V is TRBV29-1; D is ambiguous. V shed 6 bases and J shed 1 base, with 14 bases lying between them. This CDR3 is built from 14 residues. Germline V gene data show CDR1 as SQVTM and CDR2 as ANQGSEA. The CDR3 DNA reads TGCAGCGTCAACCCTGCTTCGGGCACAGATACGCAGTATTTT. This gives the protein CSVNPASGTDTQYF.

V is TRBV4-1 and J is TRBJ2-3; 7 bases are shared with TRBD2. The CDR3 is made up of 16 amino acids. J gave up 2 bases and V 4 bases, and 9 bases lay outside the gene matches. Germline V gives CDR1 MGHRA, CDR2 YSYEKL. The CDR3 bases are TGCGCCAGCAGCCGAATACTAGCGAAGAACACAGATACGCAGTATTTT. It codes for CASSRILAKNTDTQYF.

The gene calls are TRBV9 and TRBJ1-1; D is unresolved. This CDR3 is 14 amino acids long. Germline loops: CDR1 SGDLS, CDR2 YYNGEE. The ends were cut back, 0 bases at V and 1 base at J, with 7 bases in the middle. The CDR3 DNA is TGTGCCAGCAGCGTAGGGGTAGCGAACACTGAAGCTTTCTTT. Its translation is CASSVGVANTEAFF.

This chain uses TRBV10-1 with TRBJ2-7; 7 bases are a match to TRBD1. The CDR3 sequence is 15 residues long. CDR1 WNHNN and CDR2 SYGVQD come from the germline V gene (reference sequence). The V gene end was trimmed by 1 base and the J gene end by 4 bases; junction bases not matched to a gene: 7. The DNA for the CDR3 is TGCGCCAGCAGTGAGTGGAGACAGGGTGGGTACGAGCAGTACTTC. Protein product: CASSEWRQGGYEQYF.

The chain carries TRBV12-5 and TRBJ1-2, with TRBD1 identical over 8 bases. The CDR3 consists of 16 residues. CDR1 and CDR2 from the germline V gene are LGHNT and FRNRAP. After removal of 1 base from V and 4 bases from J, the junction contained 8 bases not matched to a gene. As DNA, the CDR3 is TGTGCTAGTGGTTTGGCTCAGGGGGCAGGGATCTATGGCTACACCTTC. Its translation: CASGLAQGAGIYGYTF.

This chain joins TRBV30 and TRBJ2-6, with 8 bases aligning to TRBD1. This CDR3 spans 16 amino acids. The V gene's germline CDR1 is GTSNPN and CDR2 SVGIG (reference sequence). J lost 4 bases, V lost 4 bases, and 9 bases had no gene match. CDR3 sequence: CAWNGQGVRGANVLTF. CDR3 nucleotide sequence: TGTGCCTGGAACGGACAGGGAGTGAGGGGGGCCAACGTCCTGACTTTC.

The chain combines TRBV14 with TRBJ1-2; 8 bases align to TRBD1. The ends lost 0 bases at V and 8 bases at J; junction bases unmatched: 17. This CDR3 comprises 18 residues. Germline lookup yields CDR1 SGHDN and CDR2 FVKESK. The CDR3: CASSQDTSWTGILGGYTF. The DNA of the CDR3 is TGTGCCAGCAGCCAAGATACGTCTTGGACAGGGATCTTGGGCGGCTACACCTTC.

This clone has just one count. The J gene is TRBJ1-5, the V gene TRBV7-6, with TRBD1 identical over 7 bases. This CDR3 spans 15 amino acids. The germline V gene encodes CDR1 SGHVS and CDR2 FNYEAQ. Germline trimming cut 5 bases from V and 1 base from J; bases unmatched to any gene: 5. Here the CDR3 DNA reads TGTGCCAGCAGCCTAACAGGGGCCAGCAATCAGCCCCAGCATTTT. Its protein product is CASSLTGASNQPQHF. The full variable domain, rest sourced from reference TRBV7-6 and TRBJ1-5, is GAGVSQSPRYKVTKRGQDVALRCDPISGHVSLYWYRQALGQGPEFLTYFNYEAQQDKSGLPNDRFSAERPEGSISTLTIQRTEQRDSAMYRCASSLTGASNQPQHFGDGTRLSIL.

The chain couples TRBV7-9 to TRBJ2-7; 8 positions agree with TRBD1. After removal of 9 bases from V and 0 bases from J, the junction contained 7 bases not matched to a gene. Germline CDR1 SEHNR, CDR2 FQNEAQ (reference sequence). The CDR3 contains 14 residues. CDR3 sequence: CASGQGFSSYEQYF. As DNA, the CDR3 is TGTGCCAGTGGACAGGGTTTCAGCTCCTACGAGCAGTACTTC.

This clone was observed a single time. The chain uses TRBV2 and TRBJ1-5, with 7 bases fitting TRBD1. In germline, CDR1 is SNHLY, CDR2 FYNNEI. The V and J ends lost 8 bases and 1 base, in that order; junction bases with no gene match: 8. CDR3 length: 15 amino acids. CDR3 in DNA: TGTGCCAGCGTTGGGGTACAGGGGAGCAATCAGCCCCAGCATTTT. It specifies CASVGVQGSNQPQHF.

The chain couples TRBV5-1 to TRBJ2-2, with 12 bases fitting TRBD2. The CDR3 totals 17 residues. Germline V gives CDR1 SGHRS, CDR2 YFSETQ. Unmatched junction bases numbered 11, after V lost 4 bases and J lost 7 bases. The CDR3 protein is CASSPSGGAHGGGELFF. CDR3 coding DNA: TGCGCCAGCAGCCCTAGCGGGGGGGCTCATGGTGGCGGGGAGCTGTTTTTT. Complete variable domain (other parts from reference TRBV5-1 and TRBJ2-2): KAGVTQTPRYLIKTRGQQVTLSCSPISGHRSVSWYQQTPGQGLQFLFEYFSETQRNKGNFPGRFSGRQFSNSRSEMNVSTLELGDSALYLCASSPSGGAHGGGELFFGEGSRLTVL.

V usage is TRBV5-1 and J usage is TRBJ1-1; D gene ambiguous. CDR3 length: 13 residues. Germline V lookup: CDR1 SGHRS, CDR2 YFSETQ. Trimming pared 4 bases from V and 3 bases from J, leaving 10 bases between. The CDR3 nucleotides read TGCGCCAGCAGCCCCCAAGGAGACACTGAAGCTTTCTTT. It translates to CASSPQGDTEAFF.

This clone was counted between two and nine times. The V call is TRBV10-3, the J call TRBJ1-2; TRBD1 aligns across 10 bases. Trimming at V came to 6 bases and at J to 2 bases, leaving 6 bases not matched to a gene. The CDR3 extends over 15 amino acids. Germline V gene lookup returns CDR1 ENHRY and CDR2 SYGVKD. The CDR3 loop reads CAIRDGGQGNYGYTF. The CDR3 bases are TGTGCCATCAGGGACGGGGGACAGGGGAACTATGGCTACACCTTC.

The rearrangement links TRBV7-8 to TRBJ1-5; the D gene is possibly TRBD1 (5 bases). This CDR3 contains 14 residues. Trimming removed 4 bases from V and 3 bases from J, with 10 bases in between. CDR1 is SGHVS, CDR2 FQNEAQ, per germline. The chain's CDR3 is CASSSRVVNQPQHF. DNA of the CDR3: TGTGCCAGCAGCTCCAGGGTAGTCAATCAGCCCCAGCATTTT.

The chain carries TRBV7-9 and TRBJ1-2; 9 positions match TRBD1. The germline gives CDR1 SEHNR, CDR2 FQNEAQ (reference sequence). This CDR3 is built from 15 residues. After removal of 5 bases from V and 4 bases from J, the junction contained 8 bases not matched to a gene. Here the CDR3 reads CASSPWGTGPYGYTF. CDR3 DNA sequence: TGTGCCAGCAGCCCTTGGGGGACAGGGCCCTATGGCTACACCTTC.

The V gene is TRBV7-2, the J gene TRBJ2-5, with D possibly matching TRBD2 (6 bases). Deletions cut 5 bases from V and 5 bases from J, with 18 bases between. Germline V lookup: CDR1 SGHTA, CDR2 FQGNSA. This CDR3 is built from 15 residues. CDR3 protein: CASSPRDSVWETQYF. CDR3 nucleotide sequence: TGTGCCAGCAGCCCCCGGGACTCCGTCTGGGAGACCCAGTACTTC.

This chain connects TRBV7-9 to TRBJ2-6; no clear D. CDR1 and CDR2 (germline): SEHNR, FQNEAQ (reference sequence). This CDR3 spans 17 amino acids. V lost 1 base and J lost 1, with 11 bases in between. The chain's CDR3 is CASSLGASLSGANVLTF. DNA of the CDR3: TGTGCCAGCAGCTTAGGGGCCAGCTTATCTGGGGCCAACGTCCTGACTTTC.

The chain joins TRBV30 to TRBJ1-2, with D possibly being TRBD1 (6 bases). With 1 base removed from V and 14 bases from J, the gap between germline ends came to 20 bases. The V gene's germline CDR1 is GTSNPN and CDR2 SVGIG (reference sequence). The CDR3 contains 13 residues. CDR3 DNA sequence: TGTGCCTGGAGTGCCTTGGGACATTTTGCTTCGACCTTC. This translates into CAWSALGHFASTF.

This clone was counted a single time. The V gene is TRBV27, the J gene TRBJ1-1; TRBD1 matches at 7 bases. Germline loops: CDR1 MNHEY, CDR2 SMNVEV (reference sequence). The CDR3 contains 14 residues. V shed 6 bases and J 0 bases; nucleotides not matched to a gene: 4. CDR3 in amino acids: CASRLTGLNTEAFF. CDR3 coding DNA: TGTGCCAGCAGGCTGACAGGGTTGAACACTGAAGCTTTCTTT.